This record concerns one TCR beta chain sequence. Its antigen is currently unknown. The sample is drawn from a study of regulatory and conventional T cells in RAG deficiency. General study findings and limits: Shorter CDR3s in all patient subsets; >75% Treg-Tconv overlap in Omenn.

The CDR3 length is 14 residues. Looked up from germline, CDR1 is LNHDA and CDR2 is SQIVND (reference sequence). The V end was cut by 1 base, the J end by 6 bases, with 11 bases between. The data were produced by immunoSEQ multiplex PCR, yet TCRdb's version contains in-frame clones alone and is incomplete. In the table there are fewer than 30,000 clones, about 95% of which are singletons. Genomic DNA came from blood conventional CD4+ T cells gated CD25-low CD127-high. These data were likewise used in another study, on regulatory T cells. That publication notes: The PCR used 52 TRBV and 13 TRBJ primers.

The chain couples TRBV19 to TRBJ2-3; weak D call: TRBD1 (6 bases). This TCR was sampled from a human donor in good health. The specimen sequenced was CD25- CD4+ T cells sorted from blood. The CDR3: CASSIGRGGDTQYF. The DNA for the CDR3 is TGTGCCAGTAGTATAGGCAGGGGCGGGGATACGCAGTATTTT.